This TCR beta chain appears in the sequencing data of a study of blood T cell repertoires in COVID-19. For the study at large: The cDNA or gDNA used as material had been derived from T cells, B-cell-depleted T cells, or PBMCs.

In germline, CDR1 is MDHEN, CDR2 SYDVKM. CDR3 length equals 14 residues. The germline V and J ends were trimmed by 6 bases and 0 bases, with 12 bases remaining between them. In the study's own analysis: Scientists estimated how many nucleated cells there were by amplifying reference gene primers. TCRdb keeps only in-frame clones here, not all; method: immunoSEQ multiplex PCR. V and J calls and clone size are as listed in that table; D and trimming were resolved from the DNA. This sample has some 110,000 clones; about 91% occur once, and the top ten carry 6%. The specimen was peripheral blood. The J gene is TRBJ2-7, the V gene TRBV28, with D maybe TRBD1 (6 bases). This sequence was found in a human donor in a cohort sampled during active COVID-19. In DNA form, the CDR3 reads TGTGCCAGCAGACAGGACAGCAGCTCCTACGAGCAGTACTTC. Translating gives CASRQDSSSYEQYF.